The next 15 T cell receptor beta chains were all read from a single sample in a study of identical twins. TCRdb reprocessed the 5' RACE reads via MiXCR and lists one record per CDR3 protein. The data show roughly 350,000 distinct CDR3 sequences, roughly an eighth seen once. Another study also made use of these data, one on yellow fever vaccine responses in identical twins.

The source material was CD8+ T cells sorted from blood. The receptors were sampled from a young woman in good health.

The genes are TRBV3-1 and TRBJ1-6, with D perhaps matching TRBD1 (5 bases). The V gene lost 0 bases and the J gene lost 7 bases, with 16 bases spanning the gap. The CDR3 extends over 17 amino acids. Germline-derived CDR1 and CDR2 are LGHDT and YNNKEL (reference sequence). CDR3 protein: CASSQDPTGRVNSPLHF. The CDR3 region has the DNA TGTGCCAGCAGCCAAGATCCTACGGGACGGGTAAATTCACCCCTCCACTTT.

This clonotype was picked up a small number of times. The gene calls are TRBV29-1 and TRBJ1-2, with D possibly being TRBD1 (5 bases). The CDR3 extends over 13 amino acids. V was shortened by 2 bases and J by 5 bases, with 12 bases between the two germline ends. CDR1 is SQVTM and CDR2 is ANQGSEA in the germline V gene. The CDR3 loop reads CSVETPGWYGYTF. CDR3 nucleotide sequence: TGCAGCGTTGAAACGCCAGGGTGGTATGGCTACACCTTC.

This clonotype occurred a few times. This chain connects TRBV6-5 to TRBJ2-2; TRBD2 matches at 8 bases. Germline V gene sequence: CDR1 MNHEY, CDR2 SVGAGI. The trim removed 4 bases at V and 7 bases at J, leaving 11 bases unmatched. CDR3 length equals 16 residues. DNA for the CDR3: TGTGCCAGCAGTTCTCCCCGGGGGGGGCCCGTCGGGGAGCTGTTTTTT. The encoded protein is CASSSPRGGPVGELFF.

This chain connects TRBV2 to TRBJ2-1; 10 bases fit TRBD2. CDR3 length equals 13 residues. J was trimmed by 7 bases and V by 8 bases; bases with no gene match: 5. Germline CDR1 reads SNHLY; CDR2 reads FYNNEI. The CDR3 sequence: CASSSGSMNEQFF. The CDR3 bases are TGTGCCAGCTCTAGCGGGAGTATGAATGAGCAGTTCTTC.

This chain links TRBV6-1 with TRBJ1-2; 7 bases map to TRBD1. Unmatched junction bases numbered 13, after V lost 8 bases and J lost 4 bases. CDR1 is MNHNS, CDR2 SASEGT, per germline. The CDR3 sequence is 15 residues long. CDR3 protein: CASALIQGTLYGYTF. The CDR3 region has the DNA TGTGCCAGCGCCTTAATACAGGGGACCCTCTATGGCTACACCTTC.

This sequence joins TRBV27 and TRBJ2-7, with D unclear. The CDR3 length is 13 residues. Trimming shortened V by 0 bases and J by 5 bases, and 8 bases separated the two germline ends. The germline V gene encodes CDR1 MNHEY and CDR2 SMNVEV (reference sequence). Here the CDR3 reads CASSLSRNHEQYF. CDR3 nucleotides: TGTGCCAGCAGTTTATCGAGGAACCACGAGCAGTACTTC.

The chain uses TRBV9 and TRBJ1-1; D gene ambiguous. The CDR3 consists of 13 residues. The germline CDR1 and CDR2 sequences are SGDLS and YYNGEE. The ends were cut back, 0 bases at V and 0 bases at J, with 3 bases in the middle. The chain's CDR3 is CASSVVLNTEAFF. The CDR3 DNA reads as TGTGCCAGCAGCGTAGTTTTGAACACTGAAGCTTTCTTT.

This rearrangement joins TRBV7-6 to TRBJ2-5; 9 bases map to TRBD2. The germline gives CDR1 SGHVS, CDR2 FNYEAQ. CDR3 length: 14 residues. J lost 5 bases, V lost 6 bases, and 7 bases had no gene match. CDR3 loop: CASRQGTSWETQYF. In DNA form, the CDR3 reads TGTGCCAGCAGACAAGGGACTAGCTGGGAGACCCAGTACTTC.

The genes are TRBV7-2 and TRBJ1-6; D is possibly TRBD1 (5 bases). CDR1 is SGHTA, CDR2 FQGNSA, per germline. The CDR3 has 17 residues. Trimming pared 3 bases from V and 6 bases from J, leaving 18 bases between. CDR3 in amino acids: CASSFLTSGTFNSPLHF. Here the CDR3 DNA reads TGTGCCAGCAGCTTTTTAACCTCCGGGACCTTTAATTCACCCCTCCACTTT.

This clonotype was counted between two and nine times. The chain employs TRBV7-9 and TRBJ2-1, with 8 bases lining up with TRBD2. Germline-derived CDR1 and CDR2 are SEHNR and FQNEAQ (reference sequence). The length of the CDR3 is 14 residues. V dropped 2 bases and J dropped 5; count of bases not matched to a gene: 2. The CDR3 coding sequence is TGTGCCAGCAGCTTAAGCGGGAGCGACAATGAGCAGTTCTTC. It yields the protein CASSLSGSDNEQFF.

This clonotype occurred a few times. The chain combines TRBV3-1 with TRBJ2-7; 8 nucleotides match TRBD1. The CDR3 spans 15 residues. J gave up 2 bases and V 5 bases, and 8 bases lay outside the gene matches. Germline values: CDR1 LGHDT, CDR2 YNNKEL (reference sequence). The CDR3 nucleotides are TGTGCCAGCAGCGCCCAACGGGACAGGCCCTACGAGCAGTACTTC. This encodes CASSAQRDRPYEQYF.

The table lists this clonotype with many counts. The chain combines TRBV11-2 with TRBJ2-7; no clear D. Trimming left V 1 base short and J 3 bases short, with 4 bases between. This CDR3 is built from 12 residues. Looked up from germline, CDR1 is SGHAT and CDR2 is FQNNGV. The DNA for the CDR3 is TGTGCCAGCAGCTTAGGGGTCTACGAGCAGTACGTC. Its translation: CASSLGVYEQYV.

This clonotype has ten or more counts. The V call is TRBV6-2 or TRBV6-3, the J call TRBJ1-2; the match to TRBD1 covers 8 bases. V dropped 0 bases and J dropped 3; count of bases not matched to a gene: 9. The CDR3 is made up of 17 amino acids. The germline V gene has CDR1 MNHEY and CDR2 SVGEGT. In nucleotides, the CDR3 is TGTGCCAGCAGTTACTCTCCCCGTGGACAGGGTGACTATGGCTACACCTTC. The encoded protein is CASSYSPRGQGDYGYTF.

The chain joins TRBV7-7 to TRBJ2-3; D remains unclear. The germline V gene has CDR1 SSHAT and CDR2 FNYEAQ (reference sequence). This CDR3 contains 14 residues. The V end was cut by 5 bases, the J end by 1 base, with 10 bases between. The CDR3 here is CASSPNPRTDTQYF. The CDR3 DNA follows: TGTGCCAGCAGCCCTAATCCTCGCACAGATACGCAGTATTTT.

This clonotype was counted between two and nine times. The V call is TRBV24-1, the J call TRBJ2-3; 10 nucleotides match TRBD2. Germline V CDR1 and CDR2: KGHDR, SFDVKD. J gave up 3 bases and V 3 bases, and 8 bases lay outside the gene matches. This CDR3 comprises 17 residues. In nucleotides, the CDR3 is TGTGCCACCAGTGATAACAACGGACTAGCGGTTACAGATACGCAGTATTTT. Its translation: CATSDNNGLAVTDTQYF.